The 32 T cell receptor beta chains given below trace back to one sample, sequenced in a study of cytomegalovirus exposure and HLA in healthy donors. PCR primers comprised 60 Vbeta and 13 Jbeta primers. The protocol was immunoSEQ multiplex PCR, while the TCRdb copy is restricted to in-frame clones and leaves out a portion. Counted here are 150,000 or so clones, around 75% occurring once; the ten biggest clones make up under 2%. The sequencing sample was made of PBMCs. The source is a woman aged 18-29 years in good health and CMV-seronegative.

This sequence joins TRBV29-1 and TRBJ1-1, with D possibly being TRBD1 (5 bases). Per germline, CDR1 SQVTM and CDR2 ANQGSEA. This CDR3 region has 14 residues. CDR3 amino acids: CITEVQGKNTEAFF. In nucleotides, the CDR3 is TGCATCACAGAGGTCCAGGGAAAGAACACTGAAGCTTTCTTT.

The DNA of the CDR3 is TGTGCCACGCGGGACAGCGTAACTAATCAGCCCCAGCATTTT. Translated, it gives CATRDSVTNQPQHF. The V call is TRBV10-3, the J call TRBJ1-5; 7 bases map to TRBD1. The CDR3 extends over 14 amino acids. Looked up from germline, CDR1 is ENHRY and CDR2 is SYGVKD. After removal of 10 bases from V and 4 bases from J, the junction contained 10 bases not matched to a gene.

The V and J genes are TRBV2 and TRBJ2-3, with 13 nucleotides matching TRBD2. The CDR3 is 17 amino acids. CDR1 is SNHLY, CDR2 FYNNEI, per germline. Losses at the gene ends were 2 bases for V and 9 bases for J; bases not matched to a gene: 11. The CDR3 here is CASSERGLAGPLSTQYF. CDR3 DNA sequence: TGTGCCAGCAGTGAAAGGGGACTAGCGGGGCCGCTTAGCACGCAGTATTTT.

The chain employs TRBV19 and TRBJ2-6, with 7 bases aligning to TRBD1. This CDR3 has 14 amino acids. V was pared by 6 bases and J by 2 bases, with 1 base of the junction left unmatched. CDR1 is LNHDA and CDR2 is SQIVND in the germline V gene (reference sequence). The chain's CDR3 is CASRQGTGANVLTF. In DNA form, the CDR3 reads TGTGCCAGTAGACAGGGGACTGGGGCCAACGTCCTGACTTTC.

The chain joins TRBV7-9 to TRBJ2-1; 8 bases are shared with TRBD1. V was pared by 4 bases and J by 7 bases, with 9 bases of the junction left unmatched. Germline CDR1 SEHNR, CDR2 FQNEAQ (reference sequence). The CDR3 sequence is 15 residues long. The CDR3 DNA reads as TGTGCCAGCAGCTCAACAGGGGGTCATCGGAATGAGCAGTTCTTC. It is translated as CASSSTGGHRNEQFF.

J is TRBJ1-1 and V is TRBV9, with 7 bases matching TRBD1. In germline, CDR1 is SGDLS, CDR2 YYNGEE. The CDR3 runs 15 residues. Unmatched junction bases numbered 12, after V lost 4 bases and J lost 6 bases. CDR3 coding DNA: TGTGCCAGCAGCCCCCCGACAGGGTACGGGTCTGAAGCTTTCTTT. The encoded protein is CASSPPTGYGSEAFF.

V is TRBV18 and J is TRBJ2-5; TRBD2 matches at 7 bases. The junction had 9 bases not matched to a gene; V was cut back by 0 bases and J by 8 bases. Germline V CDR1 and CDR2: KGHSH, LQKENI. This CDR3 is built from 15 residues. The CDR3 reads CASSPPSGGSRTQYF. CDR3 DNA sequence: TGTGCCAGCTCACCACCGTCGGGGGGTTCCAGAACCCAGTACTTC.

With regard to this clone: At one boundary the junction diverges from the germline segment, which might be a read error. The chain couples TRBV30 to TRBJ2-6, with D possibly matching TRBD1 (5 bases). The CDR3 loop spans 13 amino acids. Germline V gives CDR1 GTSNPN, CDR2 SVGIG (reference sequence). The CDR3 DNA reads TGTGCCTGGGAAAACTCTGGGGCCAACGGCCTGACTTTC. Its protein is CAWENSGANGLTF. Based on the CDR3 plus reference TRBV30 and TRBJ2-6, the full variable domain is SQTIHQWPATLVQPVGSPLSLECTVEGTSNPNLYWYRQAAGRGLQLLFYSVGIGQISSEVPQNLSASRPQDRQFILSSKKLLLSDSGFYLCAWENSGANGLTFGAGSRLTVL.

The chain couples TRBV6-9 to TRBJ1-2, with TRBD1 as a possible D gene (5 bases). CDR1 is MNHGY, CDR2 SVAAGI, per germline. This CDR3 has 12 residues. V was clipped by 8 bases and J by 7 bases, with 14 bases between them. The CDR3 reads CASPGRVAGYTF. The DNA of the CDR3 is TGTGCCAGCCCGGGCAGGGTAGCTGGCTACACCTTC.

This clone came up a few times. The CDR3 region is CASISSGQGPQETQYF. The CDR3 DNA reads as TGCGCCAGCATTTCCTCAGGACAGGGGCCACAAGAGACCCAGTACTTC. The chain employs TRBV10-2 and TRBJ2-5, with TRBD1 identical over 9 bases. The CDR3 spans 16 residues. V was clipped by 7 bases and J by 2 bases; unmatched bases: 11. Germline V gene data show CDR1 as WSHSY and CDR2 as SAAADI.

This chain uses TRBV7-9 with TRBJ1-4, with TRBD1 identical over 9 bases. This CDR3 spans 19 amino acids. V dropped 2 bases and J dropped 5; count of bases not matched to a gene: 15. CDR1 is SEHNR and CDR2 is FQNEAQ in the germline V gene (reference sequence). CDR3 in amino acids: CASSLTPGQGPTKNEKLFF. DNA for the CDR3: TGTGCCAGCAGCTTAACCCCGGGACAGGGTCCTACTAAAAATGAAAAACTGTTTTTT. Together with reference TRBV7-9 and TRBJ1-4, the CDR3 gives the full variable domain: DTGVSQNPRHKITKRGQNVTFRCDPISEHNRLYWYRQTLGQGPEFLTYFQNEAQLEKSRLLSDRFSAERPKGSFSTLEIQRTEQGDSAMYLCASSLTPGQGPTKNEKLFFGSGTQLSVL.

V is TRBV2 and J is TRBJ2-1; 9 bases are shared with TRBD2. Germline values: CDR1 SNHLY, CDR2 FYNNEI. The CDR3 spans 16 residues. J lost 3 bases, V lost 2 bases, and 5 bases had no gene match. CDR3 sequence (DNA): TGTGCCAGCAGTGAACAGGCGGGGGGGCACTACAATGAGCAGTTCTTC. Its protein product is CASSEQAGGHYNEQFF. Looking up the rest from reference TRBV2 and TRBJ2-1 gives the full variable domain: EPEVTQTPSHQVTQMGQEVILRCVPISNHLYFYWYRQILGQKVEFLVSFYNNEISEKSEIFDDQFSVERPDGSNFTLKIRSTKLEDSAMYFCASSEQAGGHYNEQFFGPGTRLTVL.

The chain has TRBV27 and TRBJ2-7; 7 bases match TRBD2. The V and J ends lost 6 bases and 7 bases, in that order; junction bases with no gene match: 12. The length of the CDR3 is 14 residues. Germline V gene lookup returns CDR1 MNHEY and CDR2 SMNVEV (reference sequence). Here the CDR3 reads CASRGAGKREEQYF. The CDR3, as DNA: TGTGCCAGCAGGGGAGCGGGGAAGAGAGAAGAGCAGTACTTC.

This clone has a handful of counts. This chain joins TRBV28 and TRBJ1-4; possibly TRBD1 for D (6 bases). CDR3 length: 18 amino acids. Per the germline V gene, CDR1 is MDHEN and CDR2 is SYDVKM. V was clipped by 6 bases and J by 0 bases, with 20 bases between them. Here the CDR3 DNA reads TGTGCCAGCAGAATCGGTGGAGGGGGGGACGCAACTAATGAAAAACTGTTTTTT. It codes for CASRIGGGGDATNEKLFF.

The chain is built from TRBV4-3 and TRBJ1-1; weak D call: TRBD1 (5 bases). CDR1 is LGHNA, CDR2 YSLEER, per germline. V was trimmed by 5 bases and J by 4 bases, leaving 11 bases between them. The CDR3 loop spans 13 amino acids. This CDR3 reads CASSTGRFTEAFF. The CDR3, as DNA: TGCGCCAGCAGCACAGGACGTTTCACTGAAGCTTTCTTT.

The genes are TRBV28 and TRBJ2-2; maybe TRBD1 (6 bases). Germline loops: CDR1 MDHEN, CDR2 SYDVKM. The germline V and J ends were trimmed by 1 base and 6 bases, with 12 bases remaining between them. The CDR3 runs to 15 residues. The CDR3 DNA sequence: TGTGCCAGCAGTTTATACAGGGATTATGCCGGGGAGCTGTTTTTT. Its protein is CASSLYRDYAGELFF.

The genes are TRBV4-1 and TRBJ1-1; D is possibly TRBD1 (6 bases). Trimming shortened V by 3 bases and J by 4 bases, and 24 bases separated the two germline ends. The CDR3 runs to 18 residues. The germline V gene encodes CDR1 MGHRA and CDR2 YSYEKL. The CDR3 sequence: CASSQDRQRIAVSTEAFF. In DNA, the CDR3 is TGCGCCAGCAGCCAGGACAGACAGAGAATCGCGGTGAGCACTGAAGCTTTCTTT.

V and J are TRBV10-3 and TRBJ2-3, with 9 bases aligning to TRBD2. This CDR3 comprises 16 residues. After removal of 4 bases from V and 3 bases from J, the junction contained 8 bases not matched to a gene. Germline CDR1 and CDR2: ENHRY and SYGVKD. The DNA of the CDR3 is TGTGCCATCAGTGGAATTAGCGGGGGAGCAACAGATACGCAGTATTTT. Encoded protein: CAISGISGGATDTQYF.

V and J are TRBV6-5 and TRBJ2-2; D not certain. The CDR3 is 15 amino acids. Germline V gene lookup returns CDR1 MNHEY and CDR2 SVGAGI. Trimming left V 0 bases short and J 6 bases short, with 11 bases between. In DNA form, the CDR3 reads TGTGCCAGCAGTTACTCCTATAATATGGCCGGGGAGCTGTTTTTT. The encoded protein is CASSYSYNMAGELFF.

The rearrangement uses TRBV28 and TRBJ1-3, with a weak D call TRBD1 (5 bases). Between the trimmed V and J ends, which lost 4 bases and 0 bases, there was a span of 13 bases. The germline V gene encodes CDR1 MDHEN and CDR2 SYDVKM. The CDR3 sequence is 16 residues long. In DNA form, the CDR3 reads TGTGCCAGCAGTTCTCGACAGCCCAGCTCTGGAAACACCATATATTTT. As protein: CASSSRQPSSGNTIYF. The full variable domain, with the rest looked up from reference TRBV28 and TRBJ1-3, is DVKVTQSSRYLVKRTGEKVFLECVQDMDHENMFWYRQDPGLGLRLIYFSYDVKMKEKGDIPEGYSVSREKKERFSLILESASTNQTSMYLCASSSRQPSSGNTIYFGEGSWLTVV.

V usage is TRBV2 and J usage is TRBJ2-7, with D possibly being TRBD2 (6 bases). The CDR3 loop spans 15 amino acids. From germline, CDR1 is SNHLY and CDR2 FYNNEI. V lost 6 bases and J 0 bases, leaving 15 bases between the germline ends. The DNA for the CDR3 is TGTGCCAGCAGCCCCGGGACTTACAACTCCTACGAGCAGTACTTC. Translated, it gives CASSPGTYNSYEQYF.

The chain couples TRBV28 to TRBJ1-5, with D perhaps TRBD1 (5 bases). Germline V gene data show CDR1 as MDHEN and CDR2 as SYDVKM. There are 15 residues in the CDR3. Trimming stripped 2 bases from V and 7 bases from J, with 15 bases between. For the CDR3, the DNA is TGTGCCAGCAGTTTAGGGCAGGGCTTCAGACAGCCCCAGCATTTT. As protein: CASSLGQGFRQPQHF.

This clone was picked up one time. The chain links TRBV9 to TRBJ2-3; D is uncertain. Germline V lookup: CDR1 SGDLS, CDR2 YYNGEE. V was shortened by 0 bases and J by 0 bases, with 8 bases between the two germline ends. The CDR3 spans 15 residues. CDR3 sequence: CASSVGLTSTDTQYF. CDR3 bases: TGTGCCAGCAGCGTAGGCCTAACTAGCACAGATACGCAGTATTTT.

The chain combines TRBV7-9 with TRBJ2-7; D gene ambiguous. With 0 bases removed from V and 4 bases from J, the gap between germline ends came to 7 bases. The CDR3 extends over 13 amino acids. Germline CDR1 and CDR2: SEHNR and FQNEAQ (reference sequence). The CDR3 DNA reads as TGTGCCAGCAGCTTAGCTTTCGGGTACGAGCAGTACGTC. Encoded protein: CASSLAFGYEQYV.

This chain connects TRBV19 to TRBJ2-2; 9 positions agree with TRBD1. The junction had 7 bases not matched to a gene; V was cut back by 5 bases and J by 6 bases. Germline V gene lookup returns CDR1 LNHDA and CDR2 SQIVND (reference sequence). The CDR3 is 15 amino acids. The CDR3: CASSWTGEGSGELFF. Here the CDR3 DNA reads TGTGCCAGTAGTTGGACAGGGGAGGGGTCCGGGGAGCTGTTTTTT.

This clone was recorded once. The gene calls are TRBV4-2 and TRBJ2-1, with 11 bases fitting TRBD2. CDR3 length: 15 amino acids. J was trimmed by 4 bases and V by 6 bases; bases with no gene match: 5. In germline, CDR1 is LGHNA, CDR2 YNFKEQ. The CDR3: CASRLTSGGYNEQFF. CDR3 nucleotide sequence: TGTGCCAGCAGACTAACTAGCGGGGGATACAATGAGCAGTTCTTC.

The chain's CDR3 is CASSRQAENTEAFF. In DNA, the CDR3 is TGTGCCAGCAGCCGGCAGGCCGAGAACACTGAAGCTTTCTTT. The J gene is TRBJ1-1, the V gene TRBV7-8; D is undetermined. There are 14 residues in the CDR3. Germline-derived CDR1 and CDR2 are SGHVS and FQNEAQ. V lost 5 bases and J lost 1, with 11 bases in between. The full variable domain, in which reference TRBV7-8 and TRBJ1-1 provide the parts outside the CDR3, is GAGVSQSPRYKVAKRGQDVALRCDPISGHVSLFWYQQALGQGPEFLTYFQNEAQLDKSGLPSDRFFAERPEGSVSTLKIQRTQQEDSAVYLCASSRQAENTEAFFGQGTRLTVV.

The chain is built from TRBV7-3 and TRBJ1-1; D gene ambiguous. V gave up 2 bases and J gave up 3 bases, with 7 bases separating them. The CDR3 has 13 amino acids. CDR1 is SGHTA, CDR2 FQGTGA, per germline. The CDR3 nucleotides read TGTGCCAGCAGCTTATGGGCTTACACTGAAGCTTTCTTT. Amino acids: CASSLWAYTEAFF.

This clone occurred a few times. Germline and junction disagree at one end, which may indicate a read error. The gene calls are TRBV4-3 and TRBJ2-7; D not certain. The CDR3 totals 15 residues. Germline V CDR1 and CDR2: LGHNA, YSLEER. The CDR3 here is CASSQDRWSSYEQYF. CDR3 DNA sequence: TGCGCCAGCAGTCAAGATCGGTGGAGCTCCTACGAGCAGTACTTC.

As to this clone: The junction differs from germline at one of its ends, possibly a read error. This rearrangement joins TRBV5-4 to TRBJ1-1; perhaps TRBD1 as D (6 bases). Germline CDR1 is SGHNT and CDR2 is YYREEE (reference sequence). This CDR3 region has 17 residues. The CDR3 is CTSSPPRGQQGNTEAFF. Here the CDR3 DNA reads TGTACCAGCAGCCCCCCACGTGGACAGCAGGGGAACACTGAAGCTTTCTTT.

The rearrangement joins TRBV10-3 to TRBJ1-4, with D perhaps matching TRBD1 (5 bases). Germline CDR1 reads ENHRY; CDR2 reads SYGVKD. There are 15 residues in the CDR3. V was trimmed by 2 bases and J by 8 bases, leaving 15 bases between them. The CDR3 is CAISEVQGPIEKLFF. The CDR3 DNA reads TGTGCCATCAGTGAGGTGCAGGGCCCTATCGAAAAACTGTTTTTT.

V and J are TRBV10-2 and TRBJ1-5; unclear D gene. From germline, CDR1 is WSHSY and CDR2 SAAADI. The CDR3 is 15 amino acids. V lost 0 bases and J 3 bases, leaving 9 bases between the germline ends. This chain's CDR3 is CASSESFQFNQPQHF. CDR3 bases: TGCGCCAGCAGTGAGTCGTTCCAATTCAATCAGCCCCAGCATTTT.